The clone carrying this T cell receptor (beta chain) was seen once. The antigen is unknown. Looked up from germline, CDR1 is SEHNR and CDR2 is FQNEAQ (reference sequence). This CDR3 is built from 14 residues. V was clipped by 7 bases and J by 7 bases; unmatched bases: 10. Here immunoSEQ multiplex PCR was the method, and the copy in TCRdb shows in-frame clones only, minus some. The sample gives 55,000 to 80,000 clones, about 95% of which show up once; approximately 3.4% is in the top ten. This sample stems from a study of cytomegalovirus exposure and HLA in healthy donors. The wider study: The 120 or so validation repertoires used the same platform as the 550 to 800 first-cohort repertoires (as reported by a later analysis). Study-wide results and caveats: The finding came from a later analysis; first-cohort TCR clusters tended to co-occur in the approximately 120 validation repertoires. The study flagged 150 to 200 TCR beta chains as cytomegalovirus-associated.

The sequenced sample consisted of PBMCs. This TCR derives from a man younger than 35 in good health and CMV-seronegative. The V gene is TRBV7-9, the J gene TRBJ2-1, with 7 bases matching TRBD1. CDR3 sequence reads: CASTATGLVNEQFF. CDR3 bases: TGTGCCAGCACCGCGACAGGGCTCGTAAATGAGCAGTTCTTC.